This TCR beta chain is from a study of blood T cell repertoires in COVID-19. Authors' data handling: Reference gene primer amplification gave nucleated cell count estimates. The protocol was immunoSEQ multiplex PCR, while the TCRdb copy is restricted to in-frame clones and leaves out a portion. V and J calls and clone size are copied from that table; D and trimming were computed from the DNA. The data hold around 81,000 clones, with nearly 90% observed a single time. Germline loops: CDR1 SNHLY, CDR2 FYNNEI. CDR3 length equals 14 residues. The V gene lost 5 bases and the J gene lost 1 base, with 11 bases spanning the gap.

The specimen was peripheral blood. The receptor's source is a man between 65 and 79 years old with acute or convalescent COVID-19. The J gene is TRBJ1-2, the V gene TRBV2; no definite D call. The DNA of the CDR3 is TGTGCCAGCAGTCCCAAGCAGGTTAACTATGGCTACACCTTC. Its protein is CASSPKQVNYGYTF.